Shown below are 25 T cell receptor beta chains from a single sample sequenced in a study of memory CD4+ T cells and cytomegalovirus serostatus. Single viable CD3+CD4+CD8-CD45RO+ cells were sorted as the memory CD4+ T cells. Some clones are missing from TCRdb's copy, which holds only in-frame ones; the method was immunoSEQ multiplex PCR. The sample yields approximately 61,000 clones, around 80% seen once. The source material was memory CD4+ T cells from blood. The source is an adult in good health and CMV-seronegative. Some clones in this sample may be carry-over from other donors' samples.

The chain couples TRBV28 to TRBJ2-7; a possible D gene is TRBD2 (6 bases). With 10 bases removed from V and 4 bases from J, the gap between germline ends came to 17 bases. This CDR3 comprises 13 residues. Germline-derived CDR1 and CDR2 are MDHEN and SYDVKM. In DNA form, the CDR3 reads TGTGCCACTCACGCGGGCGGGGAGTACGAGCAGTACTTC. Translation: CATHAGGEYEQYF.

The V and J genes are TRBV5-1 and TRBJ2-1, with D possibly TRBD1 on 5 matching bases. The length of the CDR3 is 16 residues. V was cut by 2 bases and J by 0 bases, with 12 bases left in between. Germline V gene lookup returns CDR1 SGHRS and CDR2 YFSETQ. The CDR3 DNA reads as TGCGCCAGCAGCTTAACCAGGGCCTCCTCCTACAATGAGCAGTTCTTC. This gives the protein CASSLTRASSYNEQFF.

The chain has TRBV28 and TRBJ2-1; a weak D match, TRBD1 (6 bases). V lost 6 bases to trimming and J lost 4 bases, with 10 bases between them. The length of the CDR3 is 13 residues. Germline loops: CDR1 MDHEN, CDR2 SYDVKM. CDR3 protein: CASRRTEYNEQFF. CDR3 in DNA: TGTGCCAGCAGGCGGACAGAGTACAATGAGCAGTTCTTC.

This clone was counted a single time. The chain carries TRBV11-2 and TRBJ2-5, with TRBD2 identical over 8 bases. This CDR3 spans 16 amino acids. V shed 4 bases, J shed 1 base, and the junction held 8 bases outside the gene matches. CDR1 is SGHAT and CDR2 is FQNNGV in the germline V gene. The CDR3 region has the DNA TGTGCCAGCAGCTCTTGGGGCGGGGGGAGCCAAGAGACCCAGTACTTC. Protein product: CASSSWGGGSQETQYF.

This clone appeared a single time. The chain has TRBV7-8 and TRBJ2-2; 9 bases align to TRBD2. The CDR3 sequence is 17 residues long. The ends lost 1 base at V and 3 bases at J; junction bases unmatched: 6. Germline CDR1 reads SGHVS; CDR2 reads FQNEAQ. CDR3: CASSLVSSGRYTGELFF. The DNA for the CDR3 is TGTGCCAGCAGCTTAGTATCCAGCGGGAGGTACACCGGGGAGCTGTTTTTT.

Only a few counts were recorded for this clone. The CDR3 is CASSLGGFPHGAQYF. In DNA form, the CDR3 reads TGTGCCAGCAGCTTAGGGGGATTCCCACACGGGGCCCAGTACTTC. The chain employs TRBV7-2 and TRBJ2-5, with D perhaps TRBD2 (5 bases). This CDR3 contains 15 residues. Germline V lookup: CDR1 SGHTA, CDR2 FQGNSA. The V gene lost 1 base and the J gene lost 9 bases, with 18 bases spanning the gap.

This clone was found a few times. This chain joins TRBV2 and TRBJ2-7; the match to TRBD2 covers 10 bases. The CDR3 is 15 amino acids. Germline V CDR1 and CDR2: SNHLY, FYNNEI. The V and J ends lost 0 bases and 2 bases, in that order; junction bases with no gene match: 1. CDR3 nucleotide sequence: TGTGCCAGCAGTGAAGCGAGCGGGGGGGCCTACGAGCAGTACTTC. Translation: CASSEASGGAYEQYF.

The chain employs TRBV27 and TRBJ2-6; a weak D match, TRBD2 (5 bases). V gave up 2 bases and J gave up 3 bases, with 11 bases separating them. CDR1 MNHEY and CDR2 SMNVEV come from the germline V gene (reference sequence). This CDR3 contains 16 residues. Here the CDR3 reads CASSLTFGVGANVLTF. The CDR3 region has the DNA TGTGCCAGCAGTTTAACGTTCGGGGTTGGGGCCAACGTCCTGACTTTC. The whole variable domain, filled in from reference TRBV27 and TRBJ2-6, reads EAQVTQNPRYLITVTGKKLTVTCSQNMNHEYMSWYRQDPGLGLRQIYYSMNVEVTDKGDVPEGYKVSRKEKRNFPLILESPSPNQTSLYFCASSLTFGVGANVLTFGAGSRLTVL.

The gene calls are TRBV7-9 and TRBJ2-7; 8 bases agree with TRBD2. The CDR3 runs to 17 residues. Germline CDR1 is SEHNR and CDR2 is FQNEAQ (reference sequence). V trimming: 5 bases; J trimming: 1 base; junction bases outside the gene matches: 13. This CDR3 is CASSRNVGTSLSYEQYF. For the CDR3, the DNA is TGTGCCAGCAGCAGGAACGTCGGGACTAGTCTTTCCTACGAGCAGTACTTC.

This clone was seen once. V usage is TRBV2 and J usage is TRBJ1-1; D not certain. CDR1 and CDR2 (germline): SNHLY, FYNNEI. The V end was cut by 8 bases, the J end by 0 bases, with 10 bases between. This CDR3 has 13 residues. CDR3: CASHRIMNTEAFF. The CDR3 DNA follows: TGTGCCAGCCATCGGATAATGAACACTGAAGCTTTCTTT.

In this sample, this clone turned up a few times. The chain employs TRBV4-2 and TRBJ2-7; 10 bases align to TRBD2. The CDR3 is 18 amino acids. The junction had 10 bases not matched to a gene; V was cut back by 0 bases and J by 2 bases. Germline V gene data show CDR1 as LGHNA and CDR2 as YNFKEQ. The chain's CDR3 is CASSQEVRVAGGAYEQYF. DNA of the CDR3: TGTGCCAGCAGCCAAGAGGTTCGAGTAGCGGGAGGCGCCTACGAGCAGTACTTC.

The CDR3 nucleotides are TGTGCCAGTAGAATGACGGGGGAGGATGGCTACACCTTC. Its translation is CASRMTGEDGYTF. V and J are TRBV19 and TRBJ1-2; possible D gene TRBD1, 5 bases. Germline loops: CDR1 LNHDA, CDR2 SQIVND (reference sequence). The CDR3 is made up of 13 amino acids. V shed 6 bases and J shed 6 bases, with 14 bases lying between them.

V and J are TRBV4-1 and TRBJ2-5, with 7 bases that match TRBD2. The CDR3 length is 14 residues. CDR1 and CDR2 (germline): MGHRA, YSYEKL. V trimming: 4 bases; J trimming: 5 bases; junction bases outside the gene matches: 7. CDR3 region: CASSRGREVETQYF. Here the CDR3 DNA reads TGCGCCAGCAGCCGGGGCCGGGAGGTGGAGACCCAGTACTTC.

The rearrangement joins TRBV7-2 to TRBJ1-2; D possibly corresponds to TRBD1 (5 bases). Trimming removed 5 bases at V and 4 bases at J, with 11 bases between. This CDR3 spans 13 amino acids. CDR1 is SGHTA, CDR2 FQGNSA, per germline. The CDR3 protein is CASSARTSYGYTF. As DNA, the CDR3 is TGTGCCAGCAGCGCGCGGACATCCTATGGCTACACCTTC.

The J gene is TRBJ1-6, the V gene TRBV9; D is possibly TRBD1 (6 bases). CDR3 length: 17 residues. CDR1 and CDR2 (germline): SGDLS, YYNGEE. With 5 bases removed from V and 0 bases from J, the gap between germline ends came to 15 bases. The chain's CDR3 is CASSWGGVSSYNSPLHF. CDR3 DNA: TGTGCCAGCAGTTGGGGGGGCGTGAGCTCCTATAATTCACCCCTCCACTTT.

J is TRBJ2-3 and V is TRBV12-5, with 10 bases fitting TRBD2. The length of the CDR3 is 14 residues. V gave up 7 bases and J gave up 6 bases; unmatched junction bases: 7. The V gene's germline CDR1 is LGHNT and CDR2 FRNRAP. The CDR3: CASALAGVRDTQYF. CDR3 sequence (DNA): TGTGCTAGTGCCCTAGCGGGAGTTAGGGATACGCAGTATTTT. The full variable domain, completed using reference TRBV12-5 and TRBJ2-3, is DARVTQTPRHKVTEMGQEVTMRCQPILGHNTVFWYRQTMMQGLELLAYFRNRAPLDDSGMPKDRFSAEMPDATLATLKIQPSEPRDSAVYFCASALAGVRDTQYFGPGTRLTVL.

The chain links TRBV2 to TRBJ1-5, with D hard to call. V lost 5 bases, J lost 2 bases, and 13 bases lay in between. The CDR3 has 15 amino acids. The germline V gene encodes CDR1 SNHLY and CDR2 FYNNEI. The CDR3 DNA sequence: TGTGCCAGCAGTAGCCAGTCCGGACGCAATCAGCCCCAGCATTTT. This sequence encodes CASSSQSGRNQPQHF.

The chain employs TRBV18 and TRBJ2-1; D ambiguous. CDR3 length: 16 amino acids. Germline loops: CDR1 KGHSH, CDR2 LQKENI. The V end was cut by 5 bases, the J end by 4 bases, with 18 bases between. The CDR3 DNA is TGTGCCAGCTCATCGAGCAAACCTATATTTTACAATGAGCAGTTCTTC. Translating gives CASSSSKPIFYNEQFF.

The chain carries TRBV2 and TRBJ2-1; D is perhaps TRBD2 (5 bases). Trimming removed 6 bases from V and 9 bases from J, with 12 bases in between. This CDR3 has 12 amino acids. Germline assignment: CDR1 SNHLY and CDR2 FYNNEI. CDR3: CASSPTSGEQFF. CDR3 in DNA: TGTGCCAGCAGCCCTACTAGTGGTGAGCAGTTCTTC.

The V call is TRBV9, the J call TRBJ1-1; TRBD1 matches 9 bases. Germline V CDR1 and CDR2: SGDLS, YYNGEE. The CDR3 contains 14 residues. The ends lost 5 bases at V and 5 bases at J; junction bases unmatched: 7. CDR3 sequence (DNA): TGTGCCAGCAGTCGACAGGGGGTCACGACTGAAGCTTTCTTT. The encoded protein is CASSRQGVTTEAFF. The full variable domain, completed using reference TRBV9 and TRBJ1-1, is DSGVTQTPKHLITATGQRVTLRCSPRSGDLSVYWYQQSLDQGLQFLIQYYNGEERAKGNILERFSAQQFPDLHSELNLSSLELGDSALYFCASSRQGVTTEAFFGQGTRLTVV.

This chain uses TRBV7-2 with TRBJ1-1, with 9 bases identical to TRBD1. With 0 bases clipped from V and 2 bases from J, the junction kept 4 bases outside the gene matches. The CDR3 covers 16 residues. Germline V gene data show CDR1 as SGHTA and CDR2 as FQGNSA. CDR3 sequence reads: CASSLAGTGYNTEAFF. The CDR3 nucleotides read TGTGCCAGCAGCTTAGCCGGGACAGGGTATAACACTGAAGCTTTCTTT.

On this clone itself: The same CDR3 can be traced to other DNA sequences in this sample. The chain has TRBV19 and TRBJ2-7, with 8 bases fitting TRBD1. V dropped 1 base and J dropped 6; count of bases not matched to a gene: 14. The CDR3 has 17 amino acids. Looked up from germline, CDR1 is LNHDA and CDR2 is SQIVND (reference sequence). The CDR3 reads CASSIGAGTGRLGEQYF. CDR3 sequence (DNA): TGTGCCAGTAGTATAGGTGCGGGGACAGGTCGGCTCGGCGAGCAGTACTTC.

This clone was recorded once. The chain has TRBV5-1 and TRBJ2-2; D ambiguous. The V end was cut by 2 bases, the J end by 1 base, with 15 bases between. CDR3 length: 17 amino acids. Germline V lookup: CDR1 SGHRS, CDR2 YFSETQ. The CDR3 spells CASSLSGRGLNTGELFF. The DNA for the CDR3 is TGCGCCAGCAGCTTATCCGGACGTGGGCTGAACACCGGGGAGCTGTTTTTT.

This clone was seen only once. CDR3 DNA sequence: TGCGCCAGCAGTCAATCCGTACAGGGGATGAACACTGAAGCTTTCTTT. Encoded protein: CASSQSVQGMNTEAFF. The V gene is TRBV23-1, the J gene TRBJ1-1, with 7 bases aligning to TRBD1. TRBV23-1 is an open reading frame, and its role is uncertain. The CDR3 is 16 amino acids. With V trimmed by 0 bases and J by 0 bases, 4 bases remained unmatched.

The J gene is TRBJ2-5, the V gene TRBV9; 9 bases align to TRBD1. Germline CDR1 is SGDLS and CDR2 is YYNGEE. The CDR3 loop spans 16 amino acids. J was trimmed by 5 bases and V by 3 bases; bases with no gene match: 11. The CDR3 reads CASSAYTGGKGETQYF. DNA of the CDR3: TGTGCCAGCAGCGCCTATACAGGGGGCAAGGGGGAGACCCAGTACTTC. The full variable domain, its missing parts supplied by reference TRBV9 and TRBJ2-5, is DSGVTQTPKHLITATGQRVTLRCSPRSGDLSVYWYQQSLDQGLQFLIQYYNGEERAKGNILERFSAQQFPDLHSELNLSSLELGDSALYFCASSAYTGGKGETQYFGPGTRLLVL.